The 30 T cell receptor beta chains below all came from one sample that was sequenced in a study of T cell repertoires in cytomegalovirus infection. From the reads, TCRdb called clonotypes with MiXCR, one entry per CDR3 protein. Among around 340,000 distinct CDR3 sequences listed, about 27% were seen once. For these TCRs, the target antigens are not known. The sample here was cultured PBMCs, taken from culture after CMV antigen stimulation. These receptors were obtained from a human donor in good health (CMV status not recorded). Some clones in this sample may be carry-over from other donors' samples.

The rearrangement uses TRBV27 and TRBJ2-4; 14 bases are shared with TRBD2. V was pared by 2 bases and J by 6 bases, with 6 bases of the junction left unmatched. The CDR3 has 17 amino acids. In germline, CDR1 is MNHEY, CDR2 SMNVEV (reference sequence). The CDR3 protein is CASSLGGTSGRRNIQYF. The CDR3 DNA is TGTGCCAGCAGTTTAGGGGGGACTAGCGGGAGAAGAAACATTCAGTACTTC.

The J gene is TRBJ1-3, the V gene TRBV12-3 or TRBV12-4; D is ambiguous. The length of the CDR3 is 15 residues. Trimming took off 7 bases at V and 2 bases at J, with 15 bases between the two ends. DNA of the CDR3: TGTGCCAGCACTACCCCCCCGGCAGCTGGAAACACCATATATTTT. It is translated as CASTTPPAAGNTIYF.

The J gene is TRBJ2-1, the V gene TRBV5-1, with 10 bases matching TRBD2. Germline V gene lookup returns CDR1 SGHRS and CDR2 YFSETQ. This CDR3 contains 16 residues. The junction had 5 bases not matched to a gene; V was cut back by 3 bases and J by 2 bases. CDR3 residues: CASSSGLAITYNEQFF. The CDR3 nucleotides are TGCGCCAGCAGCTCGGGACTAGCGATAACCTACAATGAGCAGTTCTTC.

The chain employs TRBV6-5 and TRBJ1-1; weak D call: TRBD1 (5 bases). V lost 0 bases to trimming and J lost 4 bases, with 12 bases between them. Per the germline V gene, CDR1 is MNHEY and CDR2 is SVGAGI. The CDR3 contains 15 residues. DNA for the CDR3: TGTGCCAGCAGTTACTCGGCAGGCGGGGCCACTGAAGCTTTCTTT. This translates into CASSYSAGGATEAFF.

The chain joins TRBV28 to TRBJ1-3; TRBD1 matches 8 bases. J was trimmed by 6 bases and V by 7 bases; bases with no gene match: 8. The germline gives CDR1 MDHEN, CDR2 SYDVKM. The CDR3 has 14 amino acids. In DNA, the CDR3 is TGTGCCAGCACCGTGGACAGGGAAGCAAACACCATATATTTT. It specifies CASTVDREANTIYF.

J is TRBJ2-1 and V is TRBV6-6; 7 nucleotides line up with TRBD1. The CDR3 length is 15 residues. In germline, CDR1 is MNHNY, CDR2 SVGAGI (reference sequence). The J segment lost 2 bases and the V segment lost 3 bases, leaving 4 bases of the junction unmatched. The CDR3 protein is CASSYGQVAYNEQFF. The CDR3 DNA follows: TGTGCCAGCAGTTATGGACAGGTGGCCTACAATGAGCAGTTCTTC.

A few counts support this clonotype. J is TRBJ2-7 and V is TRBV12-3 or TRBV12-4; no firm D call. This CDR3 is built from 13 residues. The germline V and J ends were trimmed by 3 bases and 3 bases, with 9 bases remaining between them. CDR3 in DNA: TGTGCCAGCAGTTTTAACAGATTCTACGAGCAGTACTTC. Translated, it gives CASSFNRFYEQYF.

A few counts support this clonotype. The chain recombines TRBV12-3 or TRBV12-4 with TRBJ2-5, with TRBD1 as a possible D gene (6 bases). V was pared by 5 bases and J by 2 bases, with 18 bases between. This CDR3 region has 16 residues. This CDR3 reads CASSLSSGTFQETQYF. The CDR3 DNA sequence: TGTGCCAGCAGTCTCTCCTCCGGGACATTTCAAGAGACCCAGTACTTC.

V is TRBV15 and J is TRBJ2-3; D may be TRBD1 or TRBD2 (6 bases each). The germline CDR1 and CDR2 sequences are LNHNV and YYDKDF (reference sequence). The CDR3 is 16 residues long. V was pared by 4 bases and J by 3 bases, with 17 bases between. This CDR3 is CATSTHTGAGTDTQYF. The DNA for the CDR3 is TGTGCCACCAGCACACACACGGGGGCCGGGACAGATACGCAGTATTTT.

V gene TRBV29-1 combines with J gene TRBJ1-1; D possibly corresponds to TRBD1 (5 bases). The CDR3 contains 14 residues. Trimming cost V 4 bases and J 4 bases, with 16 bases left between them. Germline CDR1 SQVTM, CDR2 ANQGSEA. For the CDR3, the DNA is TGCAGCGTTGTGGGATTTGGGGCCTTCACTGAAGCTTTCTTT. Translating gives CSVVGFGAFTEAFF.

The CDR3 is CASSTYETSGRTLRFNEQFF. CDR3 in DNA: TGTGCCAGTAGTACTTACGAGACTAGCGGGAGAACTCTAAGGTTCAATGAGCAGTTCTTC. The V and J genes are TRBV19 and TRBJ2-1; 12 nucleotides agree with TRBD2. V trimming: 4 bases; J trimming: 6 bases; junction bases outside the gene matches: 19. The CDR3 is made up of 20 amino acids. Germline values: CDR1 LNHDA, CDR2 SQIVND (reference sequence).

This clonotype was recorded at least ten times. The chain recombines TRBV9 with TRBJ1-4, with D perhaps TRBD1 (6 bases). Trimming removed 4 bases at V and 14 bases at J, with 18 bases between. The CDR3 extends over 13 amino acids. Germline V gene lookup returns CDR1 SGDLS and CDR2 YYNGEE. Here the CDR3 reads CASSPPGGRRLFF. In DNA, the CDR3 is TGTGCCAGCAGCCCCCCCGGGGGCCGGAGGCTGTTTTTT.

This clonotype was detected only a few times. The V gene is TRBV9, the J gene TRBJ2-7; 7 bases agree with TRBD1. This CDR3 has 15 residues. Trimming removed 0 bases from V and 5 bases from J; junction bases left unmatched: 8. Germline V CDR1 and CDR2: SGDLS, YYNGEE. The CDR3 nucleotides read TGTGCCAGCAGCGTAGGTCCCAGGACAGGAGACGAGCAGTACTTC. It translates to CASSVGPRTGDEQYF.

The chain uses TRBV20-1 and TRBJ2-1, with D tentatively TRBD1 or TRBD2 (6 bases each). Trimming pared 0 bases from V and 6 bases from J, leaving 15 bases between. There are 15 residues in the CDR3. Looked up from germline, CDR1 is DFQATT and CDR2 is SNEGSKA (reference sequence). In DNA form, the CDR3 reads TGCAGTGCTAGAGATCGACTAGGAGGGGGCAATGAGCAGTTCTTC. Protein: CSARDRLGGGNEQFF.

The CDR3 bases are TGTGCCAGCAGTGACGCGGGAGCCTCCGGGGAGCTGTTTTTT. Translating gives CASSDAGASGELFF. The genes are TRBV2 and TRBJ2-2; 7 positions agree with TRBD2. Germline V lookup: CDR1 SNHLY, CDR2 FYNNEI. CDR3 length: 14 residues. V trimming: 3 bases; J trimming: 6 bases; junction bases outside the gene matches: 4.

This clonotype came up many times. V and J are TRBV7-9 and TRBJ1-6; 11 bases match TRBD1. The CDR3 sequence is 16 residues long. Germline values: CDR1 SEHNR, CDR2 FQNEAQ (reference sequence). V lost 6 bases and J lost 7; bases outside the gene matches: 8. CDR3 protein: CASRRTGGGRNSPLHF. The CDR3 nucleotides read TGTGCCAGCAGGCGGACAGGGGGCGGAAGGAATTCACCCCTCCACTTT.

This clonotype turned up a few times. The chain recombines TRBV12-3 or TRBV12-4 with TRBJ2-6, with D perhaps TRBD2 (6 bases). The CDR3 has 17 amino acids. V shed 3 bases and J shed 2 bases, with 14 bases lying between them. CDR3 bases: TGTGCCAGCAGTTTTAGTCGGGGGAGGCCTGGGGCCAACGTCCTGACTTTC. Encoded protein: CASSFSRGRPGANVLTF.

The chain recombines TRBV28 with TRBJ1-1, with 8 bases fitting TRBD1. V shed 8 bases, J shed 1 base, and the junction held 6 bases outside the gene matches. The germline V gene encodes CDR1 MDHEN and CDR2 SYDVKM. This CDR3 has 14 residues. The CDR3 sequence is CASLQGAGNTEAFF. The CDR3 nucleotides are TGTGCCAGCCTTCAGGGGGCAGGGAACACTGAAGCTTTCTTT.

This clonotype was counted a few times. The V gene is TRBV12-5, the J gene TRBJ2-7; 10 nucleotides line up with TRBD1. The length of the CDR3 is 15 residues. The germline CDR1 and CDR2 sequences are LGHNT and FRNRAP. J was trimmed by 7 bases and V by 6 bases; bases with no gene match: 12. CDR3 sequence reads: CASGDSGTGAREQYF. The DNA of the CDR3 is TGTGCTAGTGGGGACTCCGGGACAGGGGCGAGAGAGCAGTACTTC.

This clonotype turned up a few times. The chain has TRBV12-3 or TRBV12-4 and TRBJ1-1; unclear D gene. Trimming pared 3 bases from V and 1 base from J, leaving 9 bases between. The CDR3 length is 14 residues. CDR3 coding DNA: TGTGCCAGCAGTTTTGATGGGGAGAACACTGAAGCTTTCTTT. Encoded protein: CASSFDGENTEAFF.

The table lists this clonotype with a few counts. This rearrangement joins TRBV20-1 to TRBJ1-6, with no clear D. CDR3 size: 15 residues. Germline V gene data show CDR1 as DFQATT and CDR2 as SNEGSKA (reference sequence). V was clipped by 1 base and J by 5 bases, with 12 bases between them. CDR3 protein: CSARVLRINNSPLHF. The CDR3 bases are TGCAGTGCTAGAGTTCTGCGTATTAATAATTCACCCCTCCACTTT.

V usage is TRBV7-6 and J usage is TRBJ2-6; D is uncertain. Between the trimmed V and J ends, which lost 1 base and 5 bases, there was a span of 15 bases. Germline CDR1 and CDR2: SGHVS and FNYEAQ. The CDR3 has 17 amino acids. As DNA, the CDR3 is TGTGCCAGCAGCTTAGAAGGGCAGGCCGTCTGGGCCAACGTCCTGACTTTC. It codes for CASSLEGQAVWANVLTF.

The CDR3 DNA follows: TGTGCCAGCTCCTCGGCTCCCCCCCCAGGAAACACCATATATTTT. This gives the protein CASSSAPPPGNTIYF. V gene TRBV18 combines with J gene TRBJ1-3; D uncertain. The V end was cut by 6 bases, the J end by 4 bases, with 16 bases between. Per germline, CDR1 KGHSH and CDR2 LQKENI. The CDR3 runs 15 residues.

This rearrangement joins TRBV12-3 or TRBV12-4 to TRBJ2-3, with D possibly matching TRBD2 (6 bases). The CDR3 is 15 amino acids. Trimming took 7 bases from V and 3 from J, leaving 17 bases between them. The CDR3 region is CASIKRAGGTDTQYF. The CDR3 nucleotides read TGTGCCAGCATCAAAAGGGCCGGGGGAACAGATACGCAGTATTTT.

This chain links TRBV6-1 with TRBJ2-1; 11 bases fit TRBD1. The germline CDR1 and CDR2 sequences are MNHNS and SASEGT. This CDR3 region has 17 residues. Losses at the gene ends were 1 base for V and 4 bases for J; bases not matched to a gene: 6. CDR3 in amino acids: CASSEEGGTGGYNEQFF. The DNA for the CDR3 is TGTGCCAGCAGTGAAGAAGGAGGGACAGGGGGATACAATGAGCAGTTCTTC.

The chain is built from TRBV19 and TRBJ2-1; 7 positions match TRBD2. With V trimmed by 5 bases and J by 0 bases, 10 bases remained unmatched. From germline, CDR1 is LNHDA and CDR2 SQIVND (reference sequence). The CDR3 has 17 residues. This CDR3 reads CASSLPGGYSSYNEQFF. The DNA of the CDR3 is TGTGCCAGTAGTTTGCCGGGAGGCTACAGCTCCTACAATGAGCAGTTCTTC. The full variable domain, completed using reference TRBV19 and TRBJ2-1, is DGGITQSPKYLFRKEGQNVTLSCEQNLNHDAMYWYRQDPGQGLRLIYYSQIVNDFQKGDIAEGYSVSREKKESFPLTVTSAQKNPTAFYLCASSLPGGYSSYNEQFFGPGTRLTVL.

CDR3 protein: CASSSDMNTEAFF. The CDR3 DNA sequence: TGTGCCAGCAGTTCCGATATGAACACTGAAGCTTTCTTT. The chain couples TRBV6-2 or TRBV6-3 to TRBJ1-1; D is unresolved. Between the trimmed V and J ends, which lost 4 bases and 0 bases, there was a span of 6 bases. This CDR3 comprises 13 residues. Germline V CDR1 and CDR2: MNHEY, SVGEGT.

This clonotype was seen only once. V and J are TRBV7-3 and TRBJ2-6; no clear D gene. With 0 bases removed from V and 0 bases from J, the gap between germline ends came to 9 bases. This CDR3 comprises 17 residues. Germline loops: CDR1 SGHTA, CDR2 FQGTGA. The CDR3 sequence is CASSLTHKSSGANVLTF. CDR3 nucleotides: TGTGCCAGCAGCTTAACACACAAGAGCTCTGGGGCCAACGTCCTGACTTTC.

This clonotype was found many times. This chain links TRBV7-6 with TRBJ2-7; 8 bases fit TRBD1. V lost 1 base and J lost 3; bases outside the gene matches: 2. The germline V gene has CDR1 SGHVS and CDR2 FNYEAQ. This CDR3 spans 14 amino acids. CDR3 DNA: TGTGCCAGCAGCTTAGGGGGACAGGTCTACGAGCAGTACTTC. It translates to CASSLGGQVYEQYF.

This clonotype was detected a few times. CDR3: CAISETKLPGTGNYGYTF. CDR3 sequence (DNA): TGTGCCATCAGTGAGACCAAACTTCCCGGGACGGGTAACTATGGCTACACCTTC. V gene TRBV10-3 combines with J gene TRBJ1-2; D may be TRBD1 (5 bases). Between the trimmed V and J ends, which lost 2 bases and 1 base, there was a span of 20 bases. The CDR3 contains 18 residues. Germline assignment: CDR1 ENHRY and CDR2 SYGVKD.